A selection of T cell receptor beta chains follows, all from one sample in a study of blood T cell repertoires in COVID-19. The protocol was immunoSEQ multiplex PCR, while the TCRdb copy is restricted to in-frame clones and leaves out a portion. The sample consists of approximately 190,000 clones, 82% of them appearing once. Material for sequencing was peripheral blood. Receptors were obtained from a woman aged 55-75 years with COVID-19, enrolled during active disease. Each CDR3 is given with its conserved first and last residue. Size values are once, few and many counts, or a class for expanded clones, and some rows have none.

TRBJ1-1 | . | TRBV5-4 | CASSLDGVGTEAFF
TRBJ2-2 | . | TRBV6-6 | CASCHTGHTGELFF
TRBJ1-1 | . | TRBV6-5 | CASRLDRGWNTEAFF
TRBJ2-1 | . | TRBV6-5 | CAVASGGSYNEQFF
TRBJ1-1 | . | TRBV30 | CAWNRPEGAPSNTEAFF
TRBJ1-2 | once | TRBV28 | CASRSRGSGGYTF
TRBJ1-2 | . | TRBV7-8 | CASSPLSGGGFMTGYTF
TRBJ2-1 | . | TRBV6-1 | CASSESGGAYNEQFF
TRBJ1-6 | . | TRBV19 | CASSTLGTPPSPLHF
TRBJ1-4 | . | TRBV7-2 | CASNARGANEKLFF
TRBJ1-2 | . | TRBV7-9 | CASSLIQGHLNYGYTF
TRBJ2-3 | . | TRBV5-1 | CASSLEGRGAVDTQYF
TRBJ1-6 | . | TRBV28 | CASSMRTVYSPLHF
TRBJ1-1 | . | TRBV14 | CASSPTTRQNTEAFF
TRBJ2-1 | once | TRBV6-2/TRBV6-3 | CASSFFSGTDHNEQFF
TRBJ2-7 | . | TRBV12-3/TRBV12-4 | CASSFAGHYEQYF
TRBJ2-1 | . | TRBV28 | CASHNAGGFYNEQFF
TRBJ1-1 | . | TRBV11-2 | CASSLVSGGRTEAFF
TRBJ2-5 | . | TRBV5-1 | CASSLNLAGGETQYF
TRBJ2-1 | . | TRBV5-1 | CASSLNSGYEQFF
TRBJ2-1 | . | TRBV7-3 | CASSPSREIGEQFF
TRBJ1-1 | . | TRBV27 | CASSPRTGGTEAFF
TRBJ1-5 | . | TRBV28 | CASTQGPYNQPQHF
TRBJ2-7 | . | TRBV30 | CAWSVRWRERSHEQYF
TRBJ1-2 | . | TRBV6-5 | CASSNLGGGVEGYTF
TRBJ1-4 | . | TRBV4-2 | CASSVNGGEKLFF
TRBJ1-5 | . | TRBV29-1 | CSFGEDGPQHF
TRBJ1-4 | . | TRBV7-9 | CASSPPGGQNEKLFF
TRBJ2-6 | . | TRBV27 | CASSLSRAGANVLTF
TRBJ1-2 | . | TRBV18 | CASSPVGQLPDGYTF
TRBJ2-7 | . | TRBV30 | CAWRKPQGGIYEQYF
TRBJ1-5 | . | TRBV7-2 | CASSLEIGDTYSNQPQHF
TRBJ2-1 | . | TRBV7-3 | CASSSRTSGNEQFF
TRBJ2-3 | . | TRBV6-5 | CASQRRRTDTQYF
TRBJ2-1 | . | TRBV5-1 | CASSLGRRVGDEQFF
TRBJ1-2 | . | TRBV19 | CASRGGLGYGYTF
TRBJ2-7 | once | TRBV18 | CASSPGVGPSSYEQYF
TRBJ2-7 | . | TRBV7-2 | CASGGLAGTYEQYF
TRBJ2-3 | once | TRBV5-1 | CASSLVPGFSTDTQYF
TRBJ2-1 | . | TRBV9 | CASSVGPGTSSNEQFF
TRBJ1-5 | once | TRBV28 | CASSSYRQADSNQPQHF
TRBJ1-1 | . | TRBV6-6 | CASSYPRGNTEAFF
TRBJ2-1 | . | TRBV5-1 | CASSSQGSSYNEQFF
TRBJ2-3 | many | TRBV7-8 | CASSPRDRADTQYF
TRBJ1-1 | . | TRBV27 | CASSLSRRNTEAFF
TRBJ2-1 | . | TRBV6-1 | CASSEPRGWRNNEQFF
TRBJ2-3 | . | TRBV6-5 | CASSPGLVAPQYF
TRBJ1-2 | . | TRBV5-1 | CASSGGRGRNYGYTF
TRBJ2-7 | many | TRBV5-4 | CASSPKDGTYEQYF
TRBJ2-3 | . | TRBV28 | CASSVTGLTDTQYF
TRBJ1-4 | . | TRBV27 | CASRGGGLNEKLFF
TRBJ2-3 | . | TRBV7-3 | CASSRPGDTQYF
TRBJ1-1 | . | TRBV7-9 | CASSSTGFTEAFF
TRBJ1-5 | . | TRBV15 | CATSRDALPGSLNQPQHF
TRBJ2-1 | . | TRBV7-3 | CASSRTGAENEQFF
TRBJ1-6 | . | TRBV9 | CASSTTGVYNSPLHF
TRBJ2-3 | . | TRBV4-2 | CASRADRGRPDTQYF
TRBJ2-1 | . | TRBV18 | CASSQPGQVTGEQFF